This T cell receptor beta chain was sequenced in a study of tumor and adjacent non-tumor tissue in lung cancer listed by TCRdb under 2018. As for the study more broadly: Of the cohort, about 11 patients had adenocarcinoma, 2 had squamous cell carcinoma and 1 had small cell lung cancer. The 15 or so patients were aged roughly 31 to 80 years, included around ten men and 5 women, and had TNM stage I to III disease. Sequencing generated a total of more than 95,000,000 productive TCRbeta reads, averaging around 4.3 million reads per sample. The study compared bulk TCRbeta repertoires between lung tumor tissue and matched distant non-tumor lung tissue from about 14 lung cancer patients. TCRbeta CDR3 sequencing was performed on 30 to 35 paired specimens, with one tumor sample and one normal lung sample collected per patient. Results the study describes overall, beyond this receptor: Tumor tissue showed significantly greater TCR diversity (inverse Simpson) than normal lung tissue (roughly 390 vs 170, P = 0.0075, Mann-Whitney U test). Neither the sequencing platform nor unique molecular identifiers are named or mentioned anywhere in the methods. Significantly higher TCR diversity was found in younger patients, and higher tumor TCR diversity was associated with shorter overall and disease-free survival. Because peripheral blood was not sequenced, blood TCRbeta repertoires in the lung cancer patients of the study were not examined. With only roughly 15 patients in the cohort, the authors noted that larger samples and more detailed clinical data are needed. In normal lung, the top 100 clones accounted for a significantly larger cumulative share of the repertoire than in tumor tissue.

From the cysteine up to the phenylalanine, the CDR3 has a length of 17 residues. Only CDR3 DNA is held: 51 bases, read in frame from base 1. Via the germline V gene (reference sequence), CDR1 is SGHNT and CDR2 YYREEE. Remarks on this clonotype: Which antigen it targets is not known. Sequence at one end of the junction differs from germline and may be a read error.

Bulk unsorted tissue served as the source for RNA extraction, and RNA quality was assessed using a NanoDrop ND-1000 and an Agilent 2100. Newly diagnosed lung cancer patients without prior chemotherapy who had been admitted for thoracic surgery in China between August and November 2014 were enrolled as donors. Patients who had received previous radiotherapy or chemotherapy, or who had another concurrent cancer, were excluded from the study. Surgical tissue pieces of roughly 1-2.2 cm3 were preserved in RNAlater solution and were kept at -80 degrees C until use. Receptors were amplified or captured by multiplex PCR. Reads for this sample came from an Illumina HiSeq 2500. Following protocols modified from ARM-PCR, the researchers constructed TCRbeta libraries through three rounds of nested PCR with primers (Table S4). PCR products of 200-500 bp were gel-excised and purified with the QIAquick gel extraction kit before sequencing. The source study handled its data this way. Reads were cleaned using Trimmomatic, were merged into complete CDR3 sequences using FLASH, and were assigned to V(D)J germline segments using MiTCR. Clonal diversity was computed as the inverse Simpson's index with VDJtools. Productive reads were defined as in-frame sequences without a premature stop codon. TCRdb trimmed the raw reads at Q25, called clones with MiXCR and kept productive beta chains. CDR3 protein sequences are deduplicated, and each keeps its most common genes and DNA. The V and J calls and clone size come from TCRdb's table, not from the authors' own analysis. The sample table contains tens of thousands of distinct CDR3 sequences; only one count was recorded for 75% to 90% of them. Jointly, the top ten make up 13% of the sample.

Material for sequencing was lung tumor tissue. This receptor was identified in a woman aged 45-59 years with non-small cell lung cancer. The rearranged segments are TRBV5-4 and TRBJ2-3; TRBD2 fits 10 bases in the junction. The CDR3 region: CASSFPAGGRVTDTHYF. The DNA reads TGTGCCAGCAGTTTCCCAGCGGGAGGGCGTGTTACAGATACGCATTATTTT. The full variable domain, with segments outside the CDR3 supplied by the reference TRBV5-4 and TRBJ2-3 proteins, appears as ETGVTQSPTHLIKTRGQQVTLRCSSQSGHNTVSWYQQALGQGPQFIFQYYREEENGRGNFPPRFSGLQFPNYSSELNVNALELDDSALYLCASSFPAGGRVTDTHYFGPGTRLTVL.